A selection of T cell receptor beta chains follows, all from one sample in a study of T cell responses to AZD1222 COVID-19 vaccine. Here immunoSEQ multiplex PCR was the method, and the copy in TCRdb shows in-frame clones only, minus some. In the table there are 150,000 to 160,000 clones, about 92% of which are singletons. The input for sequencing was peripheral blood, taken on day 0 of AZD1222 vaccination. These receptors all come from an adult in good health. Both conserved end residues are part of each CDR3. A D gene is named only where the DNA matches it firmly. Clone sizes are given selectively: once, few, many, or a class where the clone is expanded.

D	size	V	J	DNA	CDR3
TRBD1	NA	TRBV5-4	TRBJ1-2	TGTGCCAGCAGCCAAGCCGGGACAGGAGGTTATGGCTACACCTTC	CASSQAGTGGYGYTF
NA	NA	TRBV7-9	TRBJ2-2	TGTGCCAGCACCGGCTTCGGGGCGGATTTACGGACCGGGGAGCTGTTTTTT	CASTGFGADLRTGELFF
NA	few	TRBV6-5	TRBJ2-1	TGTGCCAGCAGTTACCTAACTAAAGATGAGCAGTTCTTC	CASSYLTKDEQFF
NA	once	TRBV7-9	TRBJ2-6	TGTGCCAGCAGCTTAGCTAGGTCAAACTCTGGGGCCAACGTCCTGACTTTC	CASSLARSNSGANVLTF
NA	NA	TRBV18	TRBJ2-7	TGTGCCAGCTCACCCAGCCGGGGATGGTCCTACGAGCAGTACTTC	CASSPSRGWSYEQYF
NA	NA	TRBV14	TRBJ1-2	TGTGCCAGCAGCCAAAAGCCGAACTATGGCTACACCTTC	CASSQKPNYGYTF
TRBD1	NA	TRBV29-1	TRBJ1-2	TGCAGCGTTGAATGGACAGGGGGAATGGATGGCTACACCTTC	CSVEWTGGMDGYTF
NA	NA	TRBV29-1	TRBJ1-5	TGCAGCGTTGGGACTTACAATCAGCCCCAGCATTTT	CSVGTYNQPQHF
NA	NA	TRBV4-2	TRBJ1-1	TGTGCCAGCAGCCAAGAGCGACAGCTGAACACTGAAGCTTTCTTT	CASSQERQLNTEAFF
NA	NA	TRBV27	TRBJ1-2	TGTGCCAGCAGTCACTCTCAGGGGACTGTTGGCTACACCTTC	CASSHSQGTVGYTF
NA	NA	TRBV5-1	TRBJ1-1	TGCGCCAGCAGCTTGGAATGGACGAACACTGAAGCTTTCTTT	CASSLEWTNTEAFF
NA	NA	TRBV30	TRBJ1-1	TGTGCCTGGAGTACGACAGTTGAAACTGAAGCTTTCTTT	CAWSTTVETEAFF
TRBD2	NA	TRBV5-8	TRBJ2-3	TGTGCCAGCAGCTTGGATAGCGGGGGGCCTAATACGCAGTATTTT	CASSLDSGGPNTQYF
NA	NA	TRBV6-5	TRBJ1-5	TGTGCCAGCAGTTGGATCCATAGCAATCAGCCCCAGCATTTT	CASSWIHSNQPQHF
NA	NA	TRBV5-4	TRBJ1-4	TGTGCCAGCAGCTCGATGCTAACTAATGAAAAACTGTTTTTT	CASSSMLTNEKLFF
NA	NA	TRBV9	TRBJ1-3	TGTGCCAGCAGCCCCCGGCGGGAGGGCTCTGGAAACACCATATATTTT	CASSPRREGSGNTIYF
TRBD1	NA	TRBV6-2/TRBV6-3	TRBJ1-1	TGTGCCAGCCGCCGGGACAGGGCCCACACTGAAGCTTTCTTT	CASRRDRAHTEAFF